The next 29 T cell receptor beta chains were all read from a single sample in a study of T cell responses to AZD1222 COVID-19 vaccine. Libraries were prepared by immunoSEQ multiplex PCR; TCRdb keeps only in-frame clonotypes and omits some of them. The sample shows roughly 140,000 clones, about 89% of them seen only once. Material: peripheral blood, obtained on day 0 of MenACWY control vaccination. All receptors come from an adult in good health.

The rearrangement joins TRBV4-2 to TRBJ2-5, with D tentatively TRBD2 (7 bases). Trimming shortened V by 5 bases and J by 1 base, and 11 bases separated the two germline ends. CDR1 and CDR2 (germline): LGHNA, YNFKEQ. The CDR3 is made up of 14 amino acids. The CDR3 coding sequence is TGTGCCAGCAGCACTAGGGGGGGCCAAGAGACCCAGTACTTC. This translates into CASSTRGGQETQYF.

In DNA, the CDR3 is TGCAGCGTTGCTTTAGGGACAGGAAATCAGCCCCAGCATTTT. It yields the protein CSVALGTGNQPQHF. The chain recombines TRBV29-1 with TRBJ1-5, with 8 bases lining up with TRBD1. V shed 4 bases, J shed 4 bases, and the junction held 6 bases outside the gene matches. Germline CDR1 is SQVTM and CDR2 is ANQGSEA. The CDR3 extends over 14 amino acids.

This rearrangement joins TRBV27 to TRBJ2-7; 10 bases align to TRBD1. CDR1 and CDR2 (germline): MNHEY, SMNVEV (reference sequence). The CDR3 sequence is 14 residues long. V shed 6 bases and J 0 bases; nucleotides not matched to a gene: 2. In DNA form, the CDR3 reads TGTGCCAGCAGGCGACAGGGGGCCTCCTACGAGCAGTACTTC. Its translation is CASRRQGASYEQYF.

This clone was observed a single time. CDR3 loop: CASSLAQVNTEAFF. CDR3 DNA sequence: TGTGCCAGCAGTTTGGCGCAGGTGAACACTGAAGCTTTCTTT. The rearrangement joins TRBV27 to TRBJ1-1; the D is unclear. V dropped 3 bases and J dropped 0 bases, with 8 bases sitting between them. The germline CDR1 and CDR2 sequences are MNHEY and SMNVEV (reference sequence). This CDR3 region has 14 residues.

The chain combines TRBV6-5 with TRBJ1-5; tentatively, D is TRBD1 (6 bases). Germline loops: CDR1 MNHEY, CDR2 SVGAGI. Trimming left V 5 bases short and J 0 bases short, with 11 bases between. The CDR3 extends over 15 amino acids. The CDR3 coding sequence is TGTGCCAGCAGTCCACGGACAGTTAGCAATCAGCCCCAGCATTTT. The encoded protein is CASSPRTVSNQPQHF.

The chain has TRBV10-1 and TRBJ1-3; 9 positions agree with TRBD1. Germline V lookup: CDR1 WNHNN, CDR2 SYGVQD (reference sequence). With 8 bases clipped from V and 2 bases from J, the junction kept 4 bases outside the gene matches. This CDR3 contains 14 residues. DNA of the CDR3: TGCGCCAGCGGAACAGGGGGCCCTGGAAACACCATATATTTT. As protein: CASGTGGPGNTIYF.

V and J are TRBV30 and TRBJ2-3, with 12 nucleotides matching TRBD1. The trim removed 5 bases at V and 7 bases at J, leaving 13 bases unmatched. This CDR3 comprises 16 residues. CDR1 is GTSNPN, CDR2 SVGIG, per germline (reference sequence). CDR3 coding DNA: TGTGCCTGGGTACCTCGCCCGGGACAGGGGGCCCATACGCAGTATTTT. It codes for CAWVPRPGQGAHTQYF.

The chain links TRBV7-2 to TRBJ2-7; unclear D gene. Deletions cut 2 bases from V and 6 bases from J, with 14 bases between. The CDR3 is made up of 14 amino acids. CDR1 is SGHTA and CDR2 is FQGNSA in the germline V gene. The DNA for the CDR3 is TGTGCCAGCAGCTTAAGCCGGGCCCCCGGCGAGCAGTACTTC. Translation gives CASSLSRAPGEQYF.

In its sample, this clone was seen once. This chain links TRBV12-3 or TRBV12-4 with TRBJ2-7; perhaps TRBD1 as D (5 bases). Trimming took off 7 bases at V and 5 bases at J, with 15 bases between the two ends. The length of the CDR3 is 13 residues. CDR3 residues: CASTLGHVNEQYF. DNA for the CDR3: TGTGCCAGCACCTTAGGACACGTCAACGAGCAGTACTTC.

The chain is built from TRBV12-3 or TRBV12-4 and TRBJ1-2, with 9 bases aligning to TRBD1. V lost 6 bases, J lost 6 bases, and 5 bases stayed unmatched. The CDR3 contains 13 residues. CDR3 sequence (DNA): TGTGCCAGCAGCCAACAGGGGGCCCATGGCTACACCTTC. Translation gives CASSQQGAHGYTF.

The chain has TRBV2 and TRBJ1-5; D gene ambiguous. CDR1 and CDR2 from the germline V gene are SNHLY and FYNNEI. Between the trimmed V and J ends, which lost 4 bases and 7 bases, there was a span of 11 bases. The CDR3 has 13 amino acids. This chain's CDR3 is CASSGPGWQPQHF. The DNA of the CDR3 is TGTGCCAGCAGTGGGCCCGGGTGGCAGCCCCAGCATTTT.

J is TRBJ2-7 and V is TRBV6-5, with 8 bases aligning to TRBD1. The CDR3 loop spans 15 amino acids. Germline values: CDR1 MNHEY, CDR2 SVGAGI. The junction had 7 bases not matched to a gene; V was cut back by 2 bases and J by 4 bases. DNA of the CDR3: TGTGCCAGCAGTTACAGACAGGGGAAGGGATACGAGCAGTACTTC. Protein sequence: CASSYRQGKGYEQYF.

The V call is TRBV6-5, the J call TRBJ2-3, with 9 bases identical to TRBD2. The CDR3 length is 16 residues. CDR1 and CDR2 (germline): MNHEY, SVGAGI. Unmatched junction bases numbered 4, after V lost 0 bases and J lost 3 bases. The CDR3 DNA sequence: TGTGCCAGCAGTTACTCTGGGCTAGCGGGGACAGATACGCAGTATTTT. It codes for CASSYSGLAGTDTQYF.

Details on this clone: Other DNA sequences in the sample encode the same CDR3. This chain joins TRBV5-4 and TRBJ1-1; no clear D. The CDR3 length is 13 residues. In germline, CDR1 is SGHNT, CDR2 YYREEE (reference sequence). The V end was cut by 4 bases, the J end by 2 bases, with 9 bases between. The CDR3 protein is CASSLTGNTEAFF. CDR3 nucleotides: TGTGCCAGCAGCCTGACGGGCAACACTGAAGCTTTCTTT.

The chain recombines TRBV3-1 (or the pseudogene TRBV3-2) with TRBJ2-2; D gene unclear. V lost 3 bases, J lost 4 bases, and 6 bases lay in between. This CDR3 region has 13 residues. CDR1 LGHDT and CDR2 YNNKEL come from the germline V gene (reference sequence). The CDR3 reads CASSHVSTGELFF. The CDR3 nucleotides read TGTGCCAGCAGCCATGTGTCCACCGGGGAGCTGTTTTTT.

This clone was seen only once. The V gene is TRBV30, the J gene TRBJ1-4; D call uncertain. Germline lookup yields CDR1 GTSNPN and CDR2 SVGIG (reference sequence). The CDR3 is made up of 12 amino acids. V dropped 3 bases and J dropped 8 bases, with 10 bases sitting between them. This CDR3 reads CAWSRLKEKLFF. The CDR3 nucleotides read TGTGCCTGGAGCAGGTTAAAGGAAAAACTGTTTTTT. Looking up the rest from reference TRBV30 and TRBJ1-4 gives the full variable domain: SQTIHQWPATLVQPVGSPLSLECTVEGTSNPNLYWYRQAAGRGLQLLFYSVGIGQISSEVPQNLSASRPQDRQFILSSKKLLLSDSGFYLCAWSRLKEKLFFGSGTQLSVL.

The chain couples TRBV5-1 to TRBJ2-5; the match to TRBD2 covers 8 bases. This CDR3 region has 14 residues. CDR1 is SGHRS and CDR2 is YFSETQ in the germline V gene. The V gene end was trimmed by 3 bases and the J gene end by 3 bases; junction bases not matched to a gene: 4. The CDR3 protein is CASSSTSAKETQYF. The CDR3 DNA reads as TGCGCCAGCAGCTCGACTAGCGCCAAAGAGACCCAGTACTTC.

The chain recombines TRBV11-2 with TRBJ2-3; 7 bases are a match to TRBD1. Trimming took 5 bases from V and 6 from J; bases not matched to a gene: 8. Per germline, CDR1 SGHAT and CDR2 FQNNGV. This CDR3 is 14 amino acids long. As DNA, the CDR3 is TGTGCCAGCAGCCCCGTAAGGGGGCGGGATACGCAGTATTTT. It codes for CASSPVRGRDTQYF.

This chain's CDR3 is CAWSVLGSRYTF. The CDR3 DNA reads as TGTGCCTGGAGTGTACTTGGATCGCGCTACACCTTC. The chain employs TRBV30 and TRBJ1-2; D is ambiguous. The V end was cut by 0 bases, the J end by 9 bases, with 11 bases between. The CDR3 is 12 amino acids. Germline V gene data show CDR1 as GTSNPN and CDR2 as SVGIG (reference sequence).

CDR3 sequence: CASSSLIRTSADTQYF. CDR3 DNA: TGTGCCAGCTCATCACTTATCCGGACCTCCGCAGATACGCAGTATTTT. J is TRBJ2-3 and V is TRBV18; D not certain. The germline V and J ends were trimmed by 5 bases and 4 bases, with 19 bases remaining between them. This CDR3 is built from 16 residues. Germline CDR1 and CDR2: KGHSH and LQKENI.

This chain links TRBV7-8 with TRBJ2-2; TRBD1 matches 7 bases. The V gene end was trimmed by 5 bases and the J gene end by 5 bases; junction bases not matched to a gene: 8. The CDR3 contains 15 residues. CDR1 and CDR2 from the germline V gene are SGHVS and FQNEAQ. The CDR3 bases are TGTGCCAGCAGCCCCAGGGGACAGATTACCGGGGAGCTGTTTTTT. Residues: CASSPRGQITGELFF.

The chain couples TRBV11-2 to TRBJ2-3; TRBD2 agrees at 7 bases. The trim removed 7 bases at V and 2 bases at J, leaving 9 bases unmatched. Germline V gene data show CDR1 as SGHAT and CDR2 as FQNNGV. The CDR3 contains 15 residues. As DNA, the CDR3 is TGTGCCAGCAACCTTCTTCTAGCGGCCACAGATACGCAGTATTTT. Its protein product is CASNLLLAATDTQYF. The variable domain in full, completed from reference TRBV11-2 and TRBJ2-3, reads EAGVAQSPRYKIIEKRQSVAFWCNPISGHATLYWYQQILGQGPKLLIQFQNNGVVDDSQLPKDRFSAERLKGVDSTLKIQPAKLEDSAVYLCASNLLLAATDTQYFGPGTRLTVL.

This chain connects TRBV19 to TRBJ2-1, with D possibly being TRBD2 (6 bases). From germline, CDR1 is LNHDA and CDR2 SQIVND (reference sequence). The CDR3 has 16 amino acids. Between the trimmed V and J ends, which lost 1 base and 5 bases, there was a span of 15 bases. Written as DNA, the CDR3 is TGTGCCAGTAGTATAGGTACAGCGGGTCAAGACAATGAGCAGTTCTTC. Amino acid sequence: CASSIGTAGQDNEQFF.

The genes are TRBV11-2 and TRBJ2-6; TRBD1 matches at 12 bases. CDR1 is SGHAT, CDR2 FQNNGV, per germline. The V segment lost 3 bases and the J segment 0 bases; nucleotides outside the gene matches: 3. CDR3 length: 18 residues. This chain's CDR3 is CASSFGTGGASGANVLTF. For the CDR3, the DNA is TGTGCCAGCAGCTTCGGGACAGGGGGCGCCTCTGGGGCCAACGTCCTGACTTTC.

V is TRBV7-2 and J is TRBJ1-6; TRBD1 matches at 9 bases. The ends lost 4 bases at V and 7 bases at J; junction bases unmatched: 2. Germline assignment: CDR1 SGHTA and CDR2 FQGNSA. This CDR3 contains 14 residues. The DNA of the CDR3 is TGTGCCAGCAGCTGGACAGGGGAAAATTCACCCCTCCACTTT. Amino acid sequence: CASSWTGENSPLHF.

CDR3 sequence reads: CASSEGHYSYEQYF. The CDR3 region has the DNA TGTGCCAGCAGCGAGGGACATTACTCCTACGAGCAGTACTTC. This rearrangement joins TRBV9 to TRBJ2-7; TRBD1 is a possible D gene (6 bases). The CDR3 covers 14 residues. Germline loops: CDR1 SGDLS, CDR2 YYNGEE. V gave up 3 bases and J gave up 0 bases, with 10 bases separating them.

The chain couples TRBV5-6 to TRBJ1-1; TRBD1 aligns across 7 bases. Unmatched junction bases numbered 8, after V lost 4 bases and J lost 5 bases. This CDR3 is built from 14 residues. Germline lookup yields CDR1 SGHDT and CDR2 YYEEEE. The CDR3 protein is CASSIGQAGTEAFF. CDR3 DNA: TGTGCCAGCAGCATCGGACAGGCGGGGACTGAAGCTTTCTTT.

In its sample, this clone was seen once. The rearrangement links TRBV5-1 to TRBJ2-1; 9 bases match TRBD1. Germline V CDR1 and CDR2: SGHRS, YFSETQ. V was pared by 4 bases and J by 2 bases, with 4 bases of the junction left unmatched. This CDR3 is built from 15 residues. The CDR3 sequence is CASSLRDRAYNEQFF. The CDR3, as DNA: TGCGCCAGCAGCCTGCGGGACAGGGCCTACAATGAGCAGTTCTTC.

This chain uses TRBV11-2 with TRBJ2-3; D is undetermined. CDR1 is SGHAT and CDR2 is FQNNGV in the germline V gene. The CDR3 is 16 residues long. Trimming cost V 5 bases and J 6 bases, with 21 bases left between them. CDR3 sequence: CASSPRALLRRDTQYF. DNA of the CDR3: TGTGCCAGCAGCCCTAGGGCCCTACTCCGTAGGGATACGCAGTATTTT.